Below, one TCR beta chain is given with its context. Its antigen is as yet unknown. The germline V gene has CDR1 SGHRS and CDR2 YFSETQ. The CDR3 is made up of 13 amino acids. V lost 0 bases and J 7 bases, leaving 10 bases between the germline ends. This specimen belongs to a study of cytomegalovirus exposure and HLA in healthy donors. Turning to the study itself: The same platform as the roughly 700 first-cohort repertoires was used for the 90 to 150 validation repertoires, a later analysis reported.

This table comes from immunoSEQ multiplex PCR, and its TCRdb copy is limited to in-frame clones, with some not included. The table lists some 110,000 clones, 88% of them singletons, with about 4.1% in the top ten. The study's findings and limits: According to the study, roughly 180 TCR beta chains were cytomegalovirus-associated. Most observed TCR sequences were rare, whereas some public TCRs were detected in many donors. There were a few CMV-associated chains whose specificity for CMV antigens was confirmed in vitro.

The V call is TRBV5-1, the J call TRBJ1-2; possibly TRBD1 for D (5 bases). This clonotype was sampled from a man between 18 and 29 years old in good health and CMV-seropositive. The specimen sequenced was PBMCs. The CDR3 reads CASSLAGGLGYTF. CDR3 coding DNA: TGCGCCAGCAGCTTGGCCGGGGGACTTGGCTACACCTTC.